This is a list of T cell receptor beta chains from one sample in a study of shared clonotypes between healthy human individuals. Measured with immunoSEQ multiplex PCR; TCRdb has only the in-frame clones, and not every one. This sample has about 650,000 clones; roughly 96% occur once, and the top ten carry 0.085% to 0.11%. Sequencing was done on a sample of naive CD8+ T cells sorted from blood. These receptors originate from a woman aged 25-40 years in good health. Both conserved end residues are part of each CDR3. A D gene is named only where the DNA matches it firmly. Rows give clone size only sometimes, using once, few, many, or a class for an expanded clone.

v_gene	j_gene	d_gene	abundance	CDR3aa	CDR3nt
TRBV27	TRBJ1-4	TRBD1	once	CASRYRGMGEKLFF	TGTGCCAGCAGATACAGGGGGATGGGGGAAAAACTGTTTTTT
TRBV7-9	TRBJ2-1	NA	NA	CATGSSYNEQFF	TGTGCCACCGGGAGTTCTTACAATGAGCAGTTCTTC
TRBV7-9	TRBJ1-4	NA	NA	CASSPPDTYNEKLFF	TGTGCCAGCAGCCCGCCCGATACCTATAATGAAAAACTGTTTTTT
TRBV7-2	TRBJ2-1	NA	NA	CASSLGGSGGYNEQFF	TGTGCCAGCAGCTTAGGGGGCAGCGGAGGCTACAATGAGCAGTTCTTC
TRBV28	TRBJ2-7	TRBD1	NA	CASSFHRRQGSYEQYF	TGTGCCAGCAGTTTTCACAGACGACAGGGTTCCTACGAGCAGTACTTC
TRBV9	TRBJ2-1	NA	NA	CASSGGDSYNEQFF	TGTGCCAGCAGCGGGGGAGACTCCTACAATGAGCAGTTCTTC
TRBV27	TRBJ1-1	NA	NA	CASSLRSPNTEAFF	TGTGCCAGCAGTTTAAGGTCTCCTAACACTGAAGCTTTCTTT
TRBV28	TRBJ2-2	NA	NA	CASSPPRLANTGELFF	TGTGCCAGCAGCCCGCCCCGGCTAGCGAACACCGGGGAGCTGTTTTTT
TRBV5-1	TRBJ2-7	NA	NA	CASSLEQTSSYEQYF	TGCGCCAGCAGCTTGGAACAGACCAGCTCCTACGAGCAGTACTTC
TRBV5-6	TRBJ2-4	TRBD2	NA	CASSFWVAGATAKNIQYF	TGTGCCAGCAGCTTCTGGGTAGCGGGAGCTACGGCCAAAAACATTCAGTACTTC
TRBV7-9	TRBJ1-1	NA	NA	CASSYPAGGANTEAFF	TGTGCCAGCAGCTACCCAGCGGGGGGCGCGAACACTGAAGCTTTCTTT
TRBV4-1	TRBJ1-1	NA	NA	CASSQGLMNTEAFF	TGCGCCAGCAGCCAAGGACTGATGAACACTGAAGCTTTCTTT
TRBV27	TRBJ2-7	NA	NA	CASSPSGASYEQYF	TGTGCCAGCAGTCCCTCCGGGGCCAGCTACGAGCAGTACTTC
TRBV18	TRBJ2-2	TRBD1	NA	CASSPRDRDYTGELFF	TGTGCCAGCTCACCACGGGACAGGGATTACACCGGGGAGCTGTTTTTT
TRBV9	TRBJ1-6	NA	NA	CASSFAGPLHF	TGTGCCAGCAGCTTTGCCGGGCCCCTCCACTTT
TRBV7-9	TRBJ2-1	TRBD2	NA	CASSLSLSGLINEQFF	TGTGCCAGCAGCTTGAGTCTTAGCGGGTTGATCAATGAGCAGTTCTTC
TRBV5-6	TRBJ2-7	NA	NA	CASSLSIRGYEQYF	TGTGCCAGCAGCTTGTCGATAAGGGGGTACGAGCAGTACTTC
TRBV5-1	TRBJ2-3	NA	NA	CASSLKRTTDTQYF	TGCGCCAGCAGCTTGAAGCGGACCACAGATACGCAGTATTTT
TRBV28	TRBJ2-7	NA	NA	CASTWIGSSYEQYF	TGTGCCAGCACCTGGATAGGAAGCTCCTACGAGCAGTACTTC
TRBV6-1	TRBJ2-7	TRBD2	NA	CASSLAGVGAYEQYF	TGTGCCAGCAGCCTAGCGGGAGTTGGGGCTTACGAGCAGTACTTC
TRBV11-2	TRBJ2-7	NA	NA	CASSLGLGYEQYF	TGTGCCAGCAGCTTAGGTTTGGGTTACGAGCAGTACTTC
TRBV28	TRBJ2-3	TRBD2	NA	CASSSRGSGVDTQYF	TGTGCCAGCAGTTCACGCGGGAGTGGTGTAGATACGCAGTATTTT
TRBV4-1	TRBJ2-4	NA	NA	CASSPPDEGDIQYF	TGCGCCAGCAGCCCCCCGGACGAGGGAGACATTCAGTACTTC
TRBV28	TRBJ2-1	NA	NA	CASSLGAGVYNEQFF	TGTGCCAGCAGTTTAGGGGCAGGGGTATACAATGAGCAGTTCTTC
TRBV7-9	TRBJ2-1	NA	NA	CASSPLAVQSYNEQFF	TGTGCCAGCAGCCCTTTAGCGGTCCAGTCCTACAATGAGCAGTTCTTC
TRBV9	TRBJ2-1	TRBD2	NA	CASSVDPGLAGVRGNEQFF	TGTGCCAGCAGCGTAGACCCTGGGCTAGCGGGAGTTCGAGGCAATGAGCAGTTCTTC
TRBV7-9	TRBJ2-5	NA	once	CASSPRGRLQETQYF	TGTGCCAGCAGCCCACGGGGCAGGCTTCAAGAGACCCAGTACTTC
TRBV28	TRBJ1-2	NA	NA	CASSPPGRALGYGYTF	TGTGCCAGCAGTCCCCCGGGTCGCGCGCTGGGCTATGGCTACACCTTC
TRBV5-6	TRBJ2-1	NA	once	CASSFSTNEQFF	TGTGCCAGCAGCTTTTCTACCAATGAGCAGTTCTTC
TRBV2	TRBJ2-7	NA	NA	CASTREDSYEQYF	TGTGCCAGCACCAGGGAGGACTCCTACGAGCAGTACTTC
TRBV7-9	TRBJ2-1	NA	NA	CASSLEDRGYEQFF	TGTGCCAGCAGCTTAGAAGATAGAGGCTATGAGCAGTTCTTC
TRBV19	TRBJ1-3	NA	NA	CASSIASSGNTIYF	TGTGCCAGTAGTATTGCGAGCTCTGGAAACACCATATATTTT
TRBV14	TRBJ1-2	TRBD1	few	CASSQTTGTGYTF	TGTGCCAGCAGCCAAACGACAGGGACAGGCTACACCTTC
TRBV2	TRBJ2-7	TRBD2	once	CAIISRSSGSYEQYF	TGTGCCATCATAAGTAGGAGTAGCGGGAGTTACGAGCAGTACTTC
TRBV5-1	TRBJ1-1	NA	NA	CASSLDLEDLAFF	TGCGCCAGCAGCTTGGACCTCGAGGACTTAGCTTTCTTT
TRBV5-4	TRBJ2-7	NA	NA	CATRPGRTYEQYF	TGTGCCACCAGACCCGGCAGAACCTACGAGCAGTACTTC
TRBV28	TRBJ2-3	TRBD2	NA	CASSYGTSGTLPDTQYF	TGTGCCAGCAGCTACGGGACTAGCGGGACCCTCCCAGATACGCAGTATTTT
TRBV28	TRBJ2-2	NA	NA	CASSFRGSGELFF	TGTGCCAGCAGTTTTCGGGGGTCCGGGGAGCTGTTTTTT
TRBV4-1	TRBJ2-7	TRBD1	NA	CASSLRTGGSYEQYF	TGCGCCAGCAGCTTACGGACAGGGGGCTCCTACGAGCAGTACTTC
TRBV19	TRBJ2-7	NA	NA	CASSTRDGSSYEQYF	TGTGCCAGTAGTACCCGGGACGGCAGCTCCTACGAGCAGTACTTC
TRBV29-1	TRBJ1-1	NA	few	CSVAIKSEAFF	TGCAGCGTTGCAATAAAAAGTGAAGCTTTCTTT
TRBV19	TRBJ2-7	TRBD1	NA	CASSIGDRGVSYEQYF	TGTGCCAGTAGTATAGGGGACAGGGGGGTGAGCTACGAGCAGTACTTC
TRBV11-2	TRBJ1-1	NA	NA	CASSFMGLNTEAFF	TGTGCCAGCAGCTTTATGGGTCTGAACACTGAAGCTTTCTTT
TRBV5-4	TRBJ1-1	TRBD1	NA	CASRQGLGTEAFF	TGTGCCAGCCGACAGGGGTTGGGGACTGAAGCTTTCTTT
TRBV27	TRBJ2-5	TRBD1	NA	CASSLQGAGAREQYF	TGTGCCAGCAGTTTACAGGGGGCTGGTGCGAGGGAGCAGTACTTC
TRBV6-5	TRBJ2-1	TRBD2	NA	CASSLISGANNEQFF	TGTGCCAGCAGTCTCATCAGCGGGGCTAACAATGAGCAGTTCTTC
TRBV4-1	TRBJ2-1	NA	NA	CASSQESAPSSYNEQFF	TGCGCCAGCAGCCAAGAATCCGCGCCAAGCTCCTACAATGAGCAGTTCTTC
TRBV30	TRBJ2-1	NA	once	CAWDELGNNEQFF	TGTGCCTGGGATGAATTAGGGAACAATGAGCAGTTCTTC
TRBV11-2	TRBJ1-4	NA	NA	CASSLSRASLNEKLFF	TGTGCCAGCAGCTTGAGCCGGGCCAGCCTTAATGAAAAACTGTTTTTT
TRBV19	TRBJ2-7	TRBD1	NA	CASSIATGSLDEQYF	TGTGCCAGTAGTATAGCGACAGGGTCTCTGGACGAGCAGTACTTC
TRBV27	TRBJ2-1	TRBD2	NA	CASRQGRILAGEDYNEQFF	TGTGCCAGCAGACAGGGTAGGATACTAGCGGGAGAGGACTACAATGAGCAGTTCTTC
TRBV4-1	TRBJ2-1	TRBD2	NA	CASSPRTSGRADNEQFF	TGCGCCAGCAGCCCCCGGACTAGCGGGAGGGCCGACAATGAGCAGTTCTTC
TRBV6-1	TRBJ1-2	NA	once	CASSDPDRSYGYTF	TGTGCCAGCAGTGACCCGGACAGATCCTATGGCTACACCTTC
TRBV27	TRBJ1-5	TRBD1	NA	CASSPRQGTDQPQHF	TGTGCCAGCAGCCCGAGACAGGGAACAGATCAGCCCCAGCATTTT